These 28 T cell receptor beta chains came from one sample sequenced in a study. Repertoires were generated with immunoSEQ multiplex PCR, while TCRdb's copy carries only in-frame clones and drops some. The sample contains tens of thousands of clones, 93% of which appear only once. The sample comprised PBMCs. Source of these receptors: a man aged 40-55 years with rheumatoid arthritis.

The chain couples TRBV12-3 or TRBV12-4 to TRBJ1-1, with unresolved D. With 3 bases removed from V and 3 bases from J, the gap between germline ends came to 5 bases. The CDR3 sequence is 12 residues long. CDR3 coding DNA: TGTGCCAGCAGTTTGGGAGACACTGAAGCTTTCTTT. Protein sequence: CASSLGDTEAFF.

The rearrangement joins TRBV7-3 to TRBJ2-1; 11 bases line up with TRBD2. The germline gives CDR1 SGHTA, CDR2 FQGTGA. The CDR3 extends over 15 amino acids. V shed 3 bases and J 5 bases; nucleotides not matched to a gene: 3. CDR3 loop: CASSFGTSGNNEQFF. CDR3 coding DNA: TGTGCCAGCAGCTTCGGGACTAGCGGAAACAATGAGCAGTTCTTC.

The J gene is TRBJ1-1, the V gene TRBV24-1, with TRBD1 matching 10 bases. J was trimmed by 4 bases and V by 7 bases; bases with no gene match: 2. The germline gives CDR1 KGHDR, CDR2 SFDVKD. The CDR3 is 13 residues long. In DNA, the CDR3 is TGTGCCACCAGGGGACAGGGGACCACTGAAGCTTTCTTT. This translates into CATRGQGTTEAFF.

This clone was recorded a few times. CDR3 DNA: TGTGCCAGCAGCCAGGGACTAGCGGGAGCAGAGACCCAGTACTTC. Protein sequence: CASSQGLAGAETQYF. The J gene is TRBJ2-5, the V gene TRBV7-2; TRBD2 matches at 14 bases. Germline V gene data show CDR1 as SGHTA and CDR2 as FQGNSA. Trimming at V came to 5 bases and at J to 4 bases, leaving 3 bases not matched to a gene. The CDR3 runs 15 residues. The full variable domain, rest sourced from reference TRBV7-2 and TRBJ2-5, is GAGVSQSPSNKVTEKGKDVELRCDPISGHTALYWYRQSLGQGLEFLIYFQGNSAPDKSGLPSDRFSAERTGGSVSTLTIQRTQQEDSAVYLCASSQGLAGAETQYFGPGTRLLVL.

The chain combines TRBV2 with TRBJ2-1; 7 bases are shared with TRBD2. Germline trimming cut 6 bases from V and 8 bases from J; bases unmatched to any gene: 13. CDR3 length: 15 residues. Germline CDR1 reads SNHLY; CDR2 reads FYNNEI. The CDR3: CASSASGPAVDEQFF. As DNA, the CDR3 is TGTGCCAGCAGCGCTAGCGGTCCAGCAGTCGATGAGCAGTTCTTC.

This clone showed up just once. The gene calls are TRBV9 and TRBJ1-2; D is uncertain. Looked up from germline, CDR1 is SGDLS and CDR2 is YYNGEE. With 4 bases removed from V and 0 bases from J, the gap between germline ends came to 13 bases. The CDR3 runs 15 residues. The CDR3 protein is CASSLLDGTNYGYTF. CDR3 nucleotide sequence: TGTGCCAGCAGCCTCCTGGACGGAACTAACTATGGCTACACCTTC.

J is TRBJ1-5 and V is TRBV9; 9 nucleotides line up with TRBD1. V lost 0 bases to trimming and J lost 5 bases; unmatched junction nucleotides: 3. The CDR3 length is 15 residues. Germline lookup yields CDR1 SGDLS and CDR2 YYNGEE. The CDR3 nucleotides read TGTGCCAGCAGCGTAGGGACAGGGGAGTATCAGCCCCAGCATTTT. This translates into CASSVGTGEYQPQHF.

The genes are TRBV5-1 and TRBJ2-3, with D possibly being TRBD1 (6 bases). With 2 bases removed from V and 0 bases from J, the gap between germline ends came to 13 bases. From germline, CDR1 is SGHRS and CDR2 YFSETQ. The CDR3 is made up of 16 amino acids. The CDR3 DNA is TGCGCCAGCAGCTTACGGCGGACAGACAGCACAGATACGCAGTATTTT. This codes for CASSLRRTDSTDTQYF.

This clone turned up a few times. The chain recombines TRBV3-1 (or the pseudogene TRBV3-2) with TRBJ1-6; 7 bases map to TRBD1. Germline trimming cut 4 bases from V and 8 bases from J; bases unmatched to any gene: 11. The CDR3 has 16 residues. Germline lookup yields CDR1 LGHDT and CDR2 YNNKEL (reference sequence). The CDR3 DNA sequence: TGTGCCAGCAGCCCCTTCTCGACAGGGAACTATTCACCCCTCCACTTT. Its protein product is CASSPFSTGNYSPLHF.

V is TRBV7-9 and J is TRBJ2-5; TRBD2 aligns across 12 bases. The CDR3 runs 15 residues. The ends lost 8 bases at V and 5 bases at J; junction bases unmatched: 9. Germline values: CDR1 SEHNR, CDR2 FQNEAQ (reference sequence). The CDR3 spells CASDRLAGEGETQYF. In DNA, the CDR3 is TGTGCCAGCGACCGACTAGCGGGAGAGGGGGAGACCCAGTACTTC.

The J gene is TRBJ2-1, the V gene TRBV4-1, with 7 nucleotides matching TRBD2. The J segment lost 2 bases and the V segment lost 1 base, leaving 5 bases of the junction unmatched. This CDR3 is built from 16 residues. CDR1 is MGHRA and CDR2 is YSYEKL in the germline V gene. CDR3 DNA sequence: TGCGCCAGCAGCCAAGCCGTAGGGAGGGCCTACAATGAGCAGTTCTTC. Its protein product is CASSQAVGRAYNEQFF.

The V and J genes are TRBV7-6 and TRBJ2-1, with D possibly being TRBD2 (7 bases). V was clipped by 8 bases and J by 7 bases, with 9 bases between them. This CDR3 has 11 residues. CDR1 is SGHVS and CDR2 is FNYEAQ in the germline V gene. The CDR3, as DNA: TGTGCCAGCGAGGGGGGGAATGAGCAGTTCTTC. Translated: CASEGGNEQFF.

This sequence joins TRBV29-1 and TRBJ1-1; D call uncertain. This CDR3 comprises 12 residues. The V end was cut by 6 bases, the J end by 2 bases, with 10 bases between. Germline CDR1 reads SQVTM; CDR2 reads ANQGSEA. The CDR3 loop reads CSVYVLNTEAFF. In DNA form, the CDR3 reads TGCAGCGTGTACGTCCTTAACACTGAAGCTTTCTTT.

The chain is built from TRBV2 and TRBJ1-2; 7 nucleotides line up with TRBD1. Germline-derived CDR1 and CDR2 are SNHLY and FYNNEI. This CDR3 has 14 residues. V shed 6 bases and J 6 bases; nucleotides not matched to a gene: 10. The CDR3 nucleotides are TGTGCCAGCAGGAAAGACAGGGAGAGAAATGGCTACACCTTC. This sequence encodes CASRKDRERNGYTF.

DNA of the CDR3: TGTGCCAGCAGTCCCTCGACAGGGGATAACACCGGGGAGCTGTTTTTT. Protein: CASSPSTGDNTGELFF. This chain joins TRBV28 and TRBJ2-2; 8 bases fit TRBD1. Germline V CDR1 and CDR2: MDHEN, SYDVKM. The trim removed 5 bases at V and 2 bases at J, leaving 7 bases unmatched. The CDR3 has 16 amino acids.

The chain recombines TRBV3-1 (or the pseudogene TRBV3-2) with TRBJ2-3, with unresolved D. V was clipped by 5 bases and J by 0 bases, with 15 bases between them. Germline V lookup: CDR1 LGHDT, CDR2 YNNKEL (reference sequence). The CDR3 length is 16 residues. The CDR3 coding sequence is TGTGCCAGCAGCGTTGTGACTGTGAGGAGCACAGATACGCAGTATTTT. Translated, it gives CASSVVTVRSTDTQYF.

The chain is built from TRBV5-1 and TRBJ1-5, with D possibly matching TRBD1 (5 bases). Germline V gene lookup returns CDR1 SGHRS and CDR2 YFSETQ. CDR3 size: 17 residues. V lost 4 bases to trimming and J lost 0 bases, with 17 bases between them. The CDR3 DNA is TGCGCCAGCAGCCCAACCCCAGGGCCCTATAGCAATCAGCCCCAGCATTTT. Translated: CASSPTPGPYSNQPQHF.

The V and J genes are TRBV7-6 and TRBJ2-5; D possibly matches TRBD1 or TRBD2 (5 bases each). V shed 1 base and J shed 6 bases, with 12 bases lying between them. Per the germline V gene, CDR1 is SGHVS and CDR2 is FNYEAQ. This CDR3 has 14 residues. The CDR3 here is CASSLGGTSKTQYF. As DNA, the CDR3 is TGTGCCAGCAGCTTAGGGGGGACCTCAAAGACCCAGTACTTC.

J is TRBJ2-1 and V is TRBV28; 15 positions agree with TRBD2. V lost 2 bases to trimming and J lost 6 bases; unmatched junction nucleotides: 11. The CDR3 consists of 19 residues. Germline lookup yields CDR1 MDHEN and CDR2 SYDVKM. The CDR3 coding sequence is TGTGCCAGCAGTTTACAACCCGGACTAGCGGGAGGGAGCGTCAATGAGCAGTTCTTC. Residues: CASSLQPGLAGGSVNEQFF.

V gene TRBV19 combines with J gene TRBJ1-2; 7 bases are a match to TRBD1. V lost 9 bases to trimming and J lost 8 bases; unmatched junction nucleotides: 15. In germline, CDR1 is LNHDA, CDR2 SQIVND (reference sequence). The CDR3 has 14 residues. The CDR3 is CASISRDSARGYTF. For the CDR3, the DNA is TGTGCCAGCATATCCCGGGACAGCGCGAGGGGCTACACCTTC.

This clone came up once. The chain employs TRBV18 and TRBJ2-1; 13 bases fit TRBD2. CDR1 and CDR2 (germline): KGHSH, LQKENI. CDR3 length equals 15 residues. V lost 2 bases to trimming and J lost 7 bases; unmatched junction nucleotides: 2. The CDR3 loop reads CASSPTSGGANEQFF. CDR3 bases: TGTGCCAGCTCACCAACTAGCGGGGGGGCGAATGAGCAGTTCTTC.

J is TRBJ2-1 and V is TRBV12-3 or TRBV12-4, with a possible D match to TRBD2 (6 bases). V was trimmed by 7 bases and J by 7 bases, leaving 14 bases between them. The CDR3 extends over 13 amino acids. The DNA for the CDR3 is TGTGCCAGCACCCTTATCGGAGGGAATGAGCAGTTCTTC. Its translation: CASTLIGGNEQFF.

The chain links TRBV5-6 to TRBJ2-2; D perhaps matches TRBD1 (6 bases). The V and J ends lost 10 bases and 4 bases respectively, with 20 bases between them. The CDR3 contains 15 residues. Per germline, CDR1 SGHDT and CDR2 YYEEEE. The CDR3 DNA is TGTGCCGCATCATCCGAGGGGGTTCGCACCGGGGAGCTGTTTTTT. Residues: CAASSEGVRTGELFF.

CDR3 DNA: TGTGCTAGTGGCCTGGGAGGCGGAAACATTCAGTACTTC. Its translation is CASGLGGGNIQYF. The V and J genes are TRBV12-5 and TRBJ2-4; tentative D call: TRBD2 (6 bases). The germline gives CDR1 LGHNT, CDR2 FRNRAP. V lost 6 bases and J lost 6, with 12 bases in between. The CDR3 runs 13 residues.

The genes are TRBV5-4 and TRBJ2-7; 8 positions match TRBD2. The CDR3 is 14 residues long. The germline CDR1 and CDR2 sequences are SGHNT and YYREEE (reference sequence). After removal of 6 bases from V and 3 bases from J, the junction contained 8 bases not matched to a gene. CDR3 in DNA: TGTGCCAGCAAAGAGGCGGGGGGTTTCTACGAGCAGTACTTC. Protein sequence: CASKEAGGFYEQYF.

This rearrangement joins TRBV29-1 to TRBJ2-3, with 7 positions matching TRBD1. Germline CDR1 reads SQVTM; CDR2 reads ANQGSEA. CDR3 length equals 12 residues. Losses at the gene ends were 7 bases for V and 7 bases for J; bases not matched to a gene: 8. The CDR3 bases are TGCAGCGCCGATGGACAGGTGAATACGCAGTATTTT. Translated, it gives CSADGQVNTQYF.

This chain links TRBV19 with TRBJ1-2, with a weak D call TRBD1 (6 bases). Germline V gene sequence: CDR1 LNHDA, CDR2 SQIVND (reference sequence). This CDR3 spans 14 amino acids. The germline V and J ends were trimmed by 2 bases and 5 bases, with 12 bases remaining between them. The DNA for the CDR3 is TGTGCCAGTAGTATAAGGGGGTCTCCATATGGCTACACCTTC. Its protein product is CASSIRGSPYGYTF. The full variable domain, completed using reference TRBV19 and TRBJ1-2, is DGGITQSPKYLFRKEGQNVTLSCEQNLNHDAMYWYRQDPGQGLRLIYYSQIVNDFQKGDIAEGYSVSREKKESFPLTVTSAQKNPTAFYLCASSIRGSPYGYTFGSGTRLTVV.

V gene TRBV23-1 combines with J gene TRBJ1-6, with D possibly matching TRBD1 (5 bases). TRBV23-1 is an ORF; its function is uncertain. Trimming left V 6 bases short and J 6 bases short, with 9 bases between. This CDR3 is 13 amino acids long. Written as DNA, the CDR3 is TGCGCCAGCAGGGGCGGGGCTAATTCACCCCTCCACTTT. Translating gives CASRGGANSPLHF.